This section outlines one T cell receptor (beta chain) sequence together with its context. Antigen: not known. This specimen comes from a study of T cell repertoires in cytomegalovirus infection. Per the germline V gene, CDR1 is SGHVS and CDR2 is FNYEAQ. Trimming removed 1 base from V and 3 bases from J, with 13 bases in between. The CDR3 is 16 residues long. MiXCR was run by TCRdb on the reads, yielding one entry per CDR3 protein. Counted here are around 81,000 distinct CDR3 sequences, roughly 37% occurring once; the ten biggest clones make up more than 85%. This rearrangement joins TRBV7-6 to TRBJ2-1; D ambiguous. This clonotype originated in a human donor in good health (CMV status not recorded). Some clones in this sample may be carry-over from other donors' samples. Source: CD8+ T cells from cultured PBMCs, taken from culture after CMV antigen stimulation. Here the CDR3 DNA reads TGTGCCAGCAGCTTAGACGAGGTCTCTCTCTACAATGAGCAGTTCTTC. Translation gives CASSLDEVSLYNEQFF.